These 7 T cell receptor beta chains originate from one sample sequenced in a study of cytomegalovirus exposure and HLA in healthy donors. The PCR made use of 60 Vbeta and 13 Jbeta primers. This table comes from immunoSEQ multiplex PCR, and its TCRdb copy is limited to in-frame clones, with some not included. Seen here are 150,000 to 200,000 clones, around 75% observed once, and the top ten hold 2.9%. Sequencing was performed on PBMCs. The receptors originated from a male donor in good health and CMV-seronegative.

The chain links TRBV19 to TRBJ1-1; D not certain. V lost 6 bases to trimming and J lost 4 bases, with 12 bases between them. The CDR3 contains 13 residues. Germline CDR1 reads LNHDA; CDR2 reads SQIVND (reference sequence). CDR3 sequence (DNA): TGTGCCAGTAGGCCTTTTACGGGCACTGAAGCTTTCTTT. As protein: CASRPFTGTEAFF. Together with reference TRBV19 and TRBJ1-1, the CDR3 gives the full variable domain: DGGITQSPKYLFRKEGQNVTLSCEQNLNHDAMYWYRQDPGQGLRLIYYSQIVNDFQKGDIAEGYSVSREKKESFPLTVTSAQKNPTAFYLCASRPFTGTEAFFGQGTRLTVV.

The chain carries TRBV30 and TRBJ1-1; tentatively, D is TRBD1 (5 bases). V was shortened by 3 bases and J by 2 bases, with 22 bases between the two germline ends. Germline loops: CDR1 GTSNPN, CDR2 SVGIG (reference sequence). The CDR3 has 17 amino acids. CDR3 residues: CAWRYQPLYRINTEAFF. Written as DNA, the CDR3 is TGTGCCTGGAGGTATCAACCCCTCTACAGGATAAACACTGAAGCTTTCTTT.

This chain connects TRBV5-1 to TRBJ1-2, with D maybe TRBD1 (5 bases). In germline, CDR1 is SGHRS, CDR2 YFSETQ. V shed 0 bases and J shed 8 bases, with 11 bases lying between them. The CDR3 runs to 13 residues. The CDR3 sequence: CASSLGGAEGYTF. The CDR3 DNA follows: TGCGCCAGCAGCTTGGGTGGGGCGGAAGGCTACACCTTC.

V gene TRBV7-2 combines with J gene TRBJ2-5, with a possible D match to TRBD1 (5 bases). Trimming stripped 9 bases from V and 5 bases from J, with 16 bases between. CDR1 is SGHTA and CDR2 is FQGNSA in the germline V gene. The CDR3 runs to 13 residues. CDR3: CASQGGPRETQYF. DNA for the CDR3: TGTGCCAGTCAGGGTGGGCCCAGGGAGACCCAGTACTTC.

This chain connects TRBV28 to TRBJ2-1; no clear D gene. Germline CDR1 is MDHEN and CDR2 is SYDVKM. This CDR3 contains 18 residues. Between the trimmed V and J ends, which lost 1 base and 0 bases, there was a span of 16 bases. The CDR3 sequence is CASSLYGLGVSSYNEQFF. As DNA, the CDR3 is TGTGCCAGCAGTTTATACGGTCTGGGCGTGAGCTCCTACAATGAGCAGTTCTTC.

This chain links TRBV30 with TRBJ2-7; 8 bases fit TRBD1. Trimming removed 4 bases from V and 3 bases from J; junction bases left unmatched: 5. Germline V gene sequence: CDR1 GTSNPN, CDR2 SVGIG (reference sequence). The CDR3 runs 13 residues. This chain's CDR3 is CAWTRQGNYEQYF. CDR3 bases: TGTGCCTGGACCCGACAGGGGAACTACGAGCAGTACTTC.

The CDR3 reads CASGLRTGVGKSPLHF. The CDR3 DNA reads TGTGCTAGTGGTTTAAGGACAGGGGTTGGCAAATCACCCCTCCACTTT. The chain couples TRBV12-5 to TRBJ1-6; 9 bases map to TRBD1. The V segment lost 3 bases and the J segment 10 bases; nucleotides outside the gene matches: 10. Germline values: CDR1 LGHNT, CDR2 FRNRAP. This CDR3 region has 16 residues. The full variable domain, its missing parts supplied by reference TRBV12-5 and TRBJ1-6, is DARVTQTPRHKVTEMGQEVTMRCQPILGHNTVFWYRQTMMQGLELLAYFRNRAPLDDSGMPKDRFSAEMPDATLATLKIQPSEPRDSAVYFCASGLRTGVGKSPLHFGNGTRLTVT.